The 14 T cell receptor beta chains below all came from one sample that was sequenced in a study of spatial heterogeneity in lung cancer. Study-wide points: For expanded intratumoral alpha and beta TCRs, counts tracked tumor mutation counts.

Their antigen targets remain unknown. TCRdb redid the calling of the 5' RACE reads with MiXCR, one entry per CDR3 protein. Here the sample spans around 9,900 distinct CDR3 sequences, roughly 5.5% being singletons. The time point denotes: sample taken at primary tumor resection. The sequenced sample was lung tumor tissue, obtained at surgery. These TCRs come from a female donor with early-stage non-small cell lung cancer.

This clonotype was seen many times. The V gene is TRBV12-3 or TRBV12-4, the J gene TRBJ1-6; D gene uncertain. The CDR3 is 14 residues long. Trimming removed 6 bases from V and 7 bases from J, with 13 bases in between. CDR3 sequence (DNA): TGTGCCAGCAGATCTCAGGAGTCCAATTCACCCCTCCACTTT. It translates to CASRSQESNSPLHF.

Ten or more counts support this clonotype. This sequence joins TRBV6-6 and TRBJ2-1; 7 bases map to TRBD2. The germline V gene encodes CDR1 MNHNY and CDR2 SVGAGI (reference sequence). The CDR3 is 13 residues long. Losses at the gene ends were 6 bases for V and 5 bases for J; bases not matched to a gene: 4. CDR3 region: CASSRGLNNEQFF. The CDR3 DNA reads as TGTGCCAGCAGCCGGGGACTAAACAATGAGCAGTTCTTC.

This clonotype has ten or more counts. The genes are TRBV13 and TRBJ1-1; TRBD1 matches 9 bases. CDR1 is PRHDT and CDR2 is FYEKMQ in the germline V gene (reference sequence). V was pared by 3 bases and J by 0 bases, with 5 bases of the junction left unmatched. This CDR3 has 16 residues. The CDR3 DNA reads TGTGCCAGCAGCTTTACAGGGGGCGGCTTGAACACTGAAGCTTTCTTT. It yields the protein CASSFTGGGLNTEAFF.

This clonotype appeared many times. The rearrangement links TRBV20-1 to TRBJ2-7, with 7 bases aligning to TRBD1. The ends lost 3 bases at V and 2 bases at J; junction bases unmatched: 4. This CDR3 region has 13 residues. Germline CDR1 reads DFQATT; CDR2 reads SNEGSKA (reference sequence). Here the CDR3 DNA reads TGCAGTGCTAGGACAGGGTGGGCCTACGAGCAGTACTTC. This sequence encodes CSARTGWAYEQYF.

This clonotype came up many times. This chain uses TRBV12-3 or TRBV12-4 with TRBJ2-4, with D possibly TRBD2 on 5 matching bases. V was cut by 3 bases and J by 8 bases, with 14 bases left in between. The CDR3 consists of 14 residues. The CDR3 nucleotides read TGTGCCAGCAGTTTCCGCAGCGGAGGAGACATTCAGTACTTC. This codes for CASSFRSGGDIQYF.

This clonotype rates as medium-sized. The V gene is TRBV20-1, the J gene TRBJ2-7; 10 bases map to TRBD2. The CDR3 length is 14 residues. The J segment lost 3 bases and the V segment lost 4 bases, leaving 6 bases of the junction unmatched. In germline, CDR1 is DFQATT, CDR2 SNEGSKA (reference sequence). CDR3 in amino acids: CSAKSPSGGYEQYF. CDR3 in DNA: TGCAGTGCTAAGTCCCCTAGCGGGGGCTACGAGCAGTACTTC.

This clonotype was recorded many times. This sequence joins TRBV6-5 and TRBJ1-6, with D possibly being TRBD1 (5 bases). The CDR3 has 13 amino acids. Trimming took 6 bases from V and 7 from J, leaving 10 bases between them. Germline CDR1 is MNHEY and CDR2 is SVGAGI. In DNA form, the CDR3 reads TGTGCCAGCAGCCGGGACGGCAATTCACCCCTCCACTTT. Encoded protein: CASSRDGNSPLHF.

This clonotype has only a few counts. CDR3 sequence (DNA): TGTGCCAGCAGCTTAGGCAGGGATGCGAACACCGGGGAGCTGTTTTTT. Protein product: CASSLGRDANTGELFF. This chain links TRBV7-9 with TRBJ2-2; weak D call: TRBD1 (5 bases). The V and J ends lost 1 base and 0 bases respectively, with 9 bases between them. The CDR3 length is 16 residues. CDR1 is SEHNR, CDR2 FQNEAQ, per germline (reference sequence).

This clonotype was detected many times. V and J are TRBV18 and TRBJ2-5, with D maybe TRBD2 (6 bases). The germline V and J ends were trimmed by 3 bases and 5 bases, with 13 bases remaining between them. This CDR3 is built from 14 residues. The germline gives CDR1 KGHSH, CDR2 LQKENI. Written as DNA, the CDR3 is TGTGCCAGCTCACCCGGTCTAGGAGGGGAGACCCAGTACTTC. It yields the protein CASSPGLGGETQYF.

This clonotype was seen many times. The chain combines TRBV6-6 with TRBJ2-1; D may be TRBD1 (6 bases). The CDR3 covers 14 residues. Germline CDR1 and CDR2: MNHNY and SVGAGI (reference sequence). V was cut by 6 bases and J by 4 bases, with 13 bases left in between. CDR3 residues: CASSTGTPYNEQFF. For the CDR3, the DNA is TGTGCCAGCAGCACCGGGACACCGTACAATGAGCAGTTCTTC.

This clonotype is judged medium-sized (0.01 to 0.1%). V gene TRBV11-2 combines with J gene TRBJ1-1; tentatively, D is TRBD1 (6 bases). Germline V gene sequence: CDR1 SGHAT, CDR2 FQNNGV. The V end was cut by 7 bases, the J end by 1 base, with 10 bases between. The CDR3 consists of 13 residues. This CDR3 is CASMRTANTEAFF. The CDR3 DNA follows: TGTGCCAGCATGCGGACAGCGAACACTGAAGCTTTCTTT. Using reference TRBV11-2 and TRBJ1-1 for the parts outside the CDR3, the full variable domain is EAGVAQSPRYKIIEKRQSVAFWCNPISGHATLYWYQQILGQGPKLLIQFQNNGVVDDSQLPKDRFSAERLKGVDSTLKIQPAKLEDSAVYLCASMRTANTEAFFGQGTRLTVV.

This clonotype was seen at least ten times. V usage is TRBV15 and J usage is TRBJ2-1; 10 nucleotides align to TRBD1. The CDR3 has 15 amino acids. Germline loops: CDR1 LNHNV, CDR2 YYDKDF (reference sequence). The junction had 6 bases not matched to a gene; V was cut back by 3 bases and J by 7 bases. The CDR3 is CATSSTRDRGNEQFF. CDR3 sequence (DNA): TGTGCCACCAGCAGCACTAGGGACAGGGGAAATGAGCAGTTCTTC.

This clonotype was seen at least ten times. The chain recombines TRBV20-1 with TRBJ1-2; no firm D call. The length of the CDR3 is 11 residues. Germline values: CDR1 DFQATT, CDR2 SNEGSKA (reference sequence). Trimming left V 1 base short and J 7 bases short, with 7 bases between. As DNA, the CDR3 is TGCAGTGCTAGAGGAGACATTGGCTACACCTTC. The encoded protein is CSARGDIGYTF.

The table lists this clonotype with many counts. The CDR3 loop reads CASSPKLAGLYEQYF. In DNA form, the CDR3 reads TGTGCCAGCAGTCCTAAACTAGCGGGACTCTACGAGCAGTACTTC. V is TRBV6-2 or TRBV6-3 and J is TRBJ2-7; 10 bases fit TRBD2. V was pared by 5 bases and J by 3 bases, with 7 bases of the junction left unmatched. CDR3 length equals 15 residues. Per germline, CDR1 MNHEY and CDR2 SVGEGT.